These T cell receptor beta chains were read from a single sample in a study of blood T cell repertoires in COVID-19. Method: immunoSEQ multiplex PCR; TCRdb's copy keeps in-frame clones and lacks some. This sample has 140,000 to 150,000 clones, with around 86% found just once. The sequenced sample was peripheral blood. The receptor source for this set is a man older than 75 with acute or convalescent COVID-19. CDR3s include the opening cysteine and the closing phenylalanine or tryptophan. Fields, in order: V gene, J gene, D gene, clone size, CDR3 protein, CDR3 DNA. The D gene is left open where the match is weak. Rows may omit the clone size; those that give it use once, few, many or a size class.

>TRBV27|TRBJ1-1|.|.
CASSSMRALPPTFF
TGTGCCAGCAGTTCGATGAGGGCCTTACCCCCAACTTTCTTT
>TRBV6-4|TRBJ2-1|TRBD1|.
CASSDSGQGDHEQFF
TGTGCCAGCAGTGATTCGGGACAGGGGGACCATGAGCAGTTCTTC
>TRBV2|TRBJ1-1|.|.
CASRVRGAMNTEAFF
TGTGCCAGCAGGGTCAGGGGAGCTATGAACACTGAAGCTTTCTTT
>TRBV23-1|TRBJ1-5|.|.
CASSHLSQRDGVNLPQHF
TGCGCCAGCAGTCATCTCAGCCAGCGGGACGGAGTAAATTTGCCCCAGCATTTT
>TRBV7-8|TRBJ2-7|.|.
CASSSDSQGNYEQYF
TGTGCCAGCAGCTCCGACAGTCAGGGAAATTACGAGCAGTACTTC
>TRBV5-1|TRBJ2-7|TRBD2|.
CASSGRLAGVTLEQYF
TGCGCCAGCAGCGGAAGACTAGCGGGAGTTACCCTCGAGCAGTACTTC
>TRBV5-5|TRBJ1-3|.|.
CASSHPRLHSGNTIYF
TGTGCCAGCAGCCACCCGCGGCTACACTCTGGAAACACCATATATTTT
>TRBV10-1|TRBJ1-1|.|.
CASSEQLYTEAFF
TGCGCCAGCAGTGAACAACTATACACTGAAGCTTTCTTT
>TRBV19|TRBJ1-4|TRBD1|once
CASSTYSGTGNEKLFF
TGTGCCAGTAGTACTTACTCCGGGACAGGGAATGAAAAACTGTTTTTT
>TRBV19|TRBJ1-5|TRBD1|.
CASSRETGQINQPQHF
TGTGCCAGTAGCCGTGAAACGGGACAGATCAATCAGCCCCAGCATTTT
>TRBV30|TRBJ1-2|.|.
CAWSYEPNYGYTF
TGTGCCTGGAGTTACGAGCCGAATTATGGCTACACCTTC
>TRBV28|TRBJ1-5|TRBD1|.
CASSIGQGLQPQHF
TGTGCCAGCAGTATAGGACAGGGGTTGCAGCCCCAGCATTTT
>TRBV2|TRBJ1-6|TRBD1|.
CASSRGPTSPLHF
TGTGCCAGCAGCAGGGGGCCTACCTCACCCCTCCACTTT
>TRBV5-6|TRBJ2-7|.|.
CASSLGAVPTYEQYF
TGTGCCAGCAGCTTGGGGGCAGTGCCGACCTACGAGCAGTACTTC
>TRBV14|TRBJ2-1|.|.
CASSLQTRLNEQFF
TGTGCCAGCAGCCTACAGACTAGACTTAATGAGCAGTTCTTC
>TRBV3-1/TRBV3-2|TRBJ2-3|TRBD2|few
CASSQVLAATDTQYF
TGTGCCAGCAGCCAAGTTCTAGCGGCGACAGATACGCAGTATTTT
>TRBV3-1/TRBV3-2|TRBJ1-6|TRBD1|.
CAGGTGNSPLHF
TGTGCGGGGGGGACAGGGAATTCACCCCTCCACTTT
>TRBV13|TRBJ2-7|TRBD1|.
CASSQPGTGSHEQYF
TGTGCCAGCAGCCAGCCCGGGACAGGGTCGCACGAGCAGTACTTC
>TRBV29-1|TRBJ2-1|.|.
CSVFGGKGSYNEQFF
TGCAGCGTTTTTGGGGGGAAGGGTTCCTACAATGAGCAGTTCTTC
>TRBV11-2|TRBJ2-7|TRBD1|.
CASSYRDSSIYEQYF
TGTGCCAGCAGTTACCGGGACAGTAGTATCTACGAGCAGTACTTC
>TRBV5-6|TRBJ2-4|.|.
CASSLPGVKNIQYF
TGTGCCAGCAGCTTGCCGGGGGTCAAAAACATTCAGTACTTC
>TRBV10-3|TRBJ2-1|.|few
CAISVRPTNNEQFF
TGTGCCATCAGTGTTCGACCCACTAACAATGAGCAGTTCTTC
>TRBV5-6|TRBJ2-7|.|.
CASSLDRINHEQYF
TGTGCCAGCAGCTTGGACAGGATTAATCACGAGCAGTACTTC
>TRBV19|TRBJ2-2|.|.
CASSPSPPNTGELFF
TGTGCCAGTAGTCCCAGTCCGCCAAACACCGGGGAGCTGTTTTTT
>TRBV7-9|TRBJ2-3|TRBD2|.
CASSSAGFREDTQYF
TGTGCCAGCAGCTCAGCGGGGTTCCGGGAAGATACGCAGTATTTT
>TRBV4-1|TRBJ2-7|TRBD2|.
CASSQGPIAGGFYEQYF
TGCGCCAGCAGCCAAGGACCGATAGCGGGGGGATTCTACGAGCAGTACTTC
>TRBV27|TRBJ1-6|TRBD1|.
CASTLTTGGTSPLHF
TGTGCCAGCACTCTAACGACAGGGGGAACTTCACCCCTCCACTTT
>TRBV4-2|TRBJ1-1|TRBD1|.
CASSQGGTGVTEAFF
TGTGCCAGCAGCCAAGGGGGAACAGGGGTGACTGAAGCTTTCTTT
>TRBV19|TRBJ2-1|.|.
CASIGLAGSGEQFF
TGTGCCAGTATTGGTTTGGCGGGCAGTGGTGAGCAGTTCTTC
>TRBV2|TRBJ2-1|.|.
CASSDGAYNEQFF
TGTGCCAGCAGTGATGGAGCCTACAATGAGCAGTTCTTC
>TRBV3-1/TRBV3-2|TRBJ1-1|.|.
CASSQVQGTEAFF
TGTGCCAGCAGCCAAGTACAGGGCACTGAAGCTTTCTTT
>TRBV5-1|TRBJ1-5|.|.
CASSLDRKGPQHF
TGCGCCAGCAGCTTGGACAGGAAGGGGCCCCAGCATTTT
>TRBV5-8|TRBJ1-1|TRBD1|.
CASSLYGTGGEAFF
TGTGCCAGCAGCCTATATGGGACAGGCGGTGAAGCTTTCTTT
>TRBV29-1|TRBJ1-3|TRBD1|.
CSVADRGASGQANSGNTIYF
TGCAGCGTTGCGGATCGGGGGGCGTCGGGACAGGCCAACTCTGGAAACACCATATATTTT
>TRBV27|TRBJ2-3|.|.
CASSGAVSGTDTQYF
TGTGCCAGCTCAGGGGCCGTCTCAGGCACAGATACGCAGTATTTT
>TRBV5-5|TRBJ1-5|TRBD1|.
CASSLAPGQDIQPQHF
TGTGCCAGCAGCTTGGCTCCCGGACAGGATATTCAGCCCCAGCATTTT
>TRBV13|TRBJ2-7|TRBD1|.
CASAGTGYEQYF
TGTGCCAGCGCTGGGACAGGGTACGAGCAGTACTTC
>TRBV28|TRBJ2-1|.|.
CASSLLSDFWNEQFF
TGTGCCAGCAGTTTATTATCGGACTTCTGGAATGAGCAGTTCTTC
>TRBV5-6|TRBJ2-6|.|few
CASSGQGRANVLTF
TGTGCCAGCAGCGGGCAGGGTAGGGCCAACGTCCTGACTTTC
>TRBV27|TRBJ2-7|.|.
CASSENGVSYEQYF
TGTGCCAGCAGCGAAAACGGGGTTTCCTACGAGCAGTACTTC
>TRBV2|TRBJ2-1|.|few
CASAGDGSYNEQFF
TGTGCCAGCGCAGGGGACGGCTCCTACAATGAGCAGTTCTTC
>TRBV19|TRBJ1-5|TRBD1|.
CASSTPGQGANQPQHF
TGTGCCAGTAGTACACCGGGACAGGGGGCCAATCAGCCCCAGCATTTT
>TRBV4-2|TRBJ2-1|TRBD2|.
CASSQPERHGGNEQFF
TGTGCCAGCAGCCAACCCGAGCGACACGGGGGGAATGAGCAGTTCTTC
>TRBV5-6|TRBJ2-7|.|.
CASSLVSGYEQYF
TGTGCCAGCAGCTTGGTTTCGGGATACGAGCAGTACTTC
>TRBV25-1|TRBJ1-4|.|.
CASMGGQVEKLFF
TGTGCCAGCATGGGGGGGCAGGTTGAAAAACTGTTTTTT
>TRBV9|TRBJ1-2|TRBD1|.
CASSVGWDRTYGYTF
TGTGCCAGCAGCGTAGGCTGGGACAGGACCTATGGCTACACCTTC
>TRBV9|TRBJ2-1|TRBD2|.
CASSVTSGFYNEQFF
TGTGCCAGCAGCGTGACTAGCGGTTTCTACAATGAGCAGTTCTTC
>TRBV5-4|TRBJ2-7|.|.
CASSLDLFSYEQYF
TGTGCCAGCAGCTTGGATCTCTTCTCCTACGAGCAGTACTTC
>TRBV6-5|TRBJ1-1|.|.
CASSTRRGASTEAFF
TGTGCCAGCAGTACCCGGCGGGGGGCTTCCACTGAAGCTTTCTTT
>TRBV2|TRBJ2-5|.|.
CASSVWRLQETQYF
TGTGCCAGCAGTGTTTGGAGGCTACAAGAGACCCAGTACTTC